A selection of T cell receptor beta chains follows, all from one sample in a study of T cells in Graves' hyperthyroidism and ophthalmopathy. TCRdb reanalysed the multiplex PCR reads using MiXCR and keeps one entry per CDR3 protein. This sample has about 520,000 distinct CDR3 sequences, with approximately 25% found just once. Sequencing was carried out using blood. All receptors come from a woman aged 25 to 39 with Graves' ophthalmopathy. Each CDR3 is given with its conserved first and last residue. A D gene is named only where the DNA matches it firmly. Some rows have no size entry. The others give once, few or many, or a class for an expanded clone.

v_gene	d_gene	abundance	j_gene	CDR3aa	CDR3nt
TRBV9	TRBD2	.	TRBJ2-5	CASSAFGAGGETQYF	TGTGCCAGCAGCGCCTTCGGAGCGGGGGGGGAGACCCAGTACTTC
TRBV7-3	.	.	TRBJ2-7	CASSLRDGSSYEQYF	TGTGCCAGCAGCCTCCGGGACGGGAGCTCCTACGAGCAGTACTTC
TRBV12-3/TRBV12-4	TRBD1	.	TRBJ1-2	CASSFIGTGDGYTF	TGTGCCAGCAGTTTCATCGGGACAGGGGATGGCTACACCTTC
TRBV6-1	TRBD1	many	TRBJ2-5	CASRRGQGPQETQYF	TGTGCCAGCAGACGCGGACAGGGACCTCAAGAGACCCAGTACTTC
TRBV28	.	.	TRBJ2-7	CASSSPPSGSYEQYF	TGTGCCAGCAGTTCCCCCCCATCAGGCTCCTACGAGCAGTACTTC
TRBV29-1	.	many	TRBJ2-5	CSVEPGRLDKQETQYF	TGCAGCGTTGAACCGGGAAGACTAGACAAACAAGAGACCCAGTACTTC
TRBV28	.	.	TRBJ2-7	CASMDRGPGIIGANYEQYF	TGTGCCAGCATGGACCGGGGACCGGGTATCATTGGGGCCAACTACGAGCAGTACTTC
TRBV6-1	TRBD1	.	TRBJ2-5	CASRDRDRVQETQYF	TGTGCCAGCAGAGATCGGGACAGGGTTCAAGAGACCCAGTACTTC
TRBV30	.	many	TRBJ1-1	CAWSVGLGTEAFF	TGTGCCTGGAGTGTTGGGCTGGGGACTGAAGCTTTCTTT
TRBV5-1	TRBD2	few	TRBJ2-3	CASSLAPTGGGTDTQYF	TGCGCCAGCAGCTTGGCCCCGACGGGGGGGGGCACAGATACGCAGTATTTT
TRBV6-1	.	.	TRBJ2-7	CASSKRGDSLGEQYF	TGTGCCAGCAGCAAAAGGGGGGACTCCCTGGGGGAGCAGTACTTC
TRBV6-2/TRBV6-3	.	.	TRBJ2-7	CASKLGAHYEQYF	TGTGCCAGCAAGCTGGGGGCCCACTACGAGCAGTACTTC
TRBV4-1	.	few	TRBJ1-2	CASSQGTSGGSFAGYTF	TGCGCCAGCAGCCAAGGGACCTCCGGGGGTTCTTTTGCGGGCTACACCTTC
TRBV4-3	TRBD1	few	TRBJ1-4	CASSQGQEEKLFF	TGCGCCAGCAGCCAGGGACAGGAGGAAAAACTGTTTTTT
TRBV12-3/TRBV12-4	.	many	TRBJ1-5	CASSFYQGQPQHF	TGTGCCAGCAGTTTTTATCAGGGTCAGCCCCAGCATTTT
TRBV5-1	TRBD1	once	TRBJ2-5	CASSYSGQGWETQYF	TGCGCCAGCAGTTACTCGGGACAGGGCTGGGAGACCCAGTACTTC
TRBV28	.	many	TRBJ2-7	CASSLIGNSYEQYF	TGTGCCAGCAGTTTAATAGGGAACTCCTACGAGCAGTACTTC
TRBV6-2/TRBV6-3	.	.	TRBJ1-2	CASTAKAVNYGYTF	TGTGCCAGCACTGCTAAGGCTGTTAACTATGGCTACACCTTC
TRBV19	.	many	TRBJ1-5	CASRLGVGNQPQHF	TGTGCCAGTAGATTAGGGGTTGGCAATCAGCCCCAGCATTTT
TRBV25-1	TRBD1	many	TRBJ1-5	CASSGDRDSSNQPPHF	TGTGCCAGCAGTGGGGACAGGGACAGTAGCAATCAGCCCCCGCATTTT
TRBV6-2/TRBV6-3	.	many	TRBJ2-5	CASSYGRETQYF	TGTGCCAGCAGTTATGGCAGAGAGACCCAGTACTTC
TRBV18	.	many	TRBJ1-1	CASSPMGLDTEAFF	TGTGCCAGCTCACCGATGGGTTTGGATACTGAAGCTTTCTTT
TRBV6-1	TRBD1	few	TRBJ1-2	CASSEPGQVFYGYTF	TGTGCCAGCAGTGAACCCGGACAGGTTTTCTATGGCTACACCTTC
TRBV28	.	.	TRBJ1-3	CASSPIAGNTIYF	TGTGCCAGCAGCCCAATTGCTGGAAACACCATATATTTT
TRBV28	.	many	TRBJ2-7	CASSLSEPNYEQYF	TGTGCCAGCAGTTTATCAGAACCTAACTACGAGCAGTACTTC
TRBV27	.	many	TRBJ2-7	CASSLTGDSYEQYF	TGTGCCAGCAGTTTAACGGGTGACTCCTACGAGCAGTACTTC
TRBV7-2	TRBD2	many	TRBJ2-5	CASSLTSGKETQYF	TGTGCCAGCAGTTTGACTAGCGGAAAAGAGACCCAGTACTTC
TRBV5-1	.	.	TRBJ2-7	CASSFGKWDTPYEQYF	TGCGCCAGCAGCTTTGGAAAATGGGACACCCCATACGAGCAGTACTTC
TRBV10-3	TRBD1	.	TRBJ2-7	CAIRGQGVHEQYF	TGTGCCATCAGAGGACAGGGCGTGCACGAGCAGTACTTC
TRBV6-2/TRBV6-3	TRBD1	.	TRBJ1-1	CASRNRGEAFF	TGTGCCAGCAGGAACAGGGGGGAAGCTTTCTTT
TRBV12-3/TRBV12-4	.	.	TRBJ1-1	CASSRDTRGTEAFF	TGTGCCAGCAGTCGGGACACCCGGGGCACTGAAGCTTTCTTT
TRBV11-2	.	.	TRBJ2-5	CASSLGHIQETQYF	TGTGCCAGCAGCTTAGGGCACATACAAGAGACCCAGTACTTC
TRBV7-2	.	many	TRBJ1-1	CASTSPTQHGYKAFF	TGTGCCAGCACCTCACCGACACAGCACGGGTACAAAGCTTTCTTT
TRBV4-2	.	many	TRBJ2-7	CASSPQRDSYEQYF	TGTGCCAGCAGCCCTCAAAGGGACTCCTACGAGCAGTACTTC
TRBV12-3/TRBV12-4	TRBD2	many	TRBJ2-3	CATEAGGVDTQYF	TGTGCCACTGAAGCGGGGGGCGTAGATACGCAGTATTTT
TRBV11-1	.	.	TRBJ1-5	CASSGHLPGVGFGQPQHF	TGTGCCAGCAGCGGCCACCTCCCGGGGGTCGGGTTTGGTCAGCCCCAGCATTTT
TRBV7-3	.	.	TRBJ2-2	CASSPKRGGPNTGELFF	TGTGCCAGCAGCCCCAAGAGGGGGGGGCCTAACACCGGGGAGCTGTTTTTT
TRBV5-1	TRBD1	.	TRBJ1-1	CASSLTPGQGMNTEAFF	TGCGCCAGCAGCTTGACTCCGGGACAGGGAATGAACACTGAAGCTTTCTTT
TRBV7-9	TRBD1	.	TRBJ2-7	CASSTGQGPLEQYF	TGTGCCAGCAGCACGGGACAGGGGCCCCTCGAGCAGTACTTC
TRBV12-3/TRBV12-4	.	.	TRBJ1-5	CASSLRAGQPQHF	TGTGCCAGCAGTTTAAGGGCCGGTCAGCCCCAGCATTTT
TRBV6-5	.	many	TRBJ1-5	CASSSSDSSNQPQHF	TGTGCCAGCAGTTCCTCCGACAGCTCCAATCAGCCCCAGCATTTT
TRBV18	.	few	TRBJ2-6	CASSPHGAILISGANVLTF	TGTGCCAGCTCACCCCACGGGGCCATACTCATCTCTGGGGCCAACGTCCTGACTTTC
TRBV18	.	many	TRBJ1-2	CASSTGLDYGYTF	TGTGCCAGCTCAACAGGGTTGGACTATGGCTACACCTTC
TRBV12-3/TRBV12-4	.	.	TRBJ1-1	CASSNTGNTEAFF	TGTGCCAGCAGTAATACAGGTAACACTGAAGCTTTCTTT
TRBV7-2	.	.	TRBJ2-1	CASSFANLVEQFF	TGTGCCAGCAGCTTTGCCAACTTGGTTGAGCAGTTCTTC
TRBV10-3	.	many	TRBJ2-7	CAISESREQYF	TGTGCCATCAGTGAGTCCAGGGAGCAGTACTTC
TRBV7-9	.	few	TRBJ1-2	CASSSDISNYGYTF	TGTGCCAGCAGTTCGGACATTTCTAACTATGGCTACACCTTC
TRBV19	.	.	TRBJ1-5	CATRLGGNQPQHF	TGTGCCACTCGCCTCGGGGGCAATCAGCCCCAGCATTTT
TRBV10-3	.	many	TRBJ2-5	CAISDKSTQETQYF	TGTGCCATCAGTGATAAGTCTACCCAAGAGACCCAGTACTTC
TRBV6-4	.	.	TRBJ1-2	CASSEGQDYGHTF	TGTGCCAGCAGTGAGGGGCAGGACTATGGCCACACCTTC
TRBV6-1	TRBD1	few	TRBJ1-2	CASRDRGMTLNGYTF	TGTGCCAGCAGGGACAGGGGAATGACTTTGAATGGCTACACCTTC
TRBV5-6	TRBD2	once	TRBJ2-5	CASSLTRGGGETQYF	TGTGCCAGCAGCTTGACTCGCGGGGGGGGAGAGACCCAGTACTTC
TRBV7-6	TRBD2	many	TRBJ2-7	CASSLRPGGNYEQYF	TGTGCCAGCAGCTTAAGACCGGGGGGGAACTACGAGCAGTACTTC
TRBV27	TRBD2	many	TRBJ2-7	CASGVAGGRVYEQYF	TGTGCCAGCGGGGTAGCGGGAGGCCGGGTATACGAGCAGTACTTC